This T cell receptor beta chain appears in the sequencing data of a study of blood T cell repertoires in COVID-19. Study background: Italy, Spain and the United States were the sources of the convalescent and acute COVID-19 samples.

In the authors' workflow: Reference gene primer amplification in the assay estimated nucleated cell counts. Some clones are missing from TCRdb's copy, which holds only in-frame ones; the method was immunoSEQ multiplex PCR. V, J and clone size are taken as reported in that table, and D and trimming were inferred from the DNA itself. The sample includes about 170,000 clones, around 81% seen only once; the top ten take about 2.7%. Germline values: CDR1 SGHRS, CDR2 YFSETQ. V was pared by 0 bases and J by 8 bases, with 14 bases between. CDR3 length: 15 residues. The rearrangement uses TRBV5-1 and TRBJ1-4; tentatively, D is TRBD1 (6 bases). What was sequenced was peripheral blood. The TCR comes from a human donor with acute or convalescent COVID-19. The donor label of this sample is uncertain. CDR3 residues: CASSLGAGVEEKLFF. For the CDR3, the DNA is TGCGCCAGCAGCTTGGGAGCAGGGGTGGAGGAAAAACTGTTTTTT.